This is a list of T cell receptor beta chains from one sample in a study of vaccination effects on CD4 cells after COVID-19. Profiling relied on immunoSEQ multiplex PCR, and the TCRdb table lists in-frame clones only, not all of them. The sample has tens of thousands of clones; roughly three quarters are singletons. These receptors have no identified antigens. The sample consisted of CD4+ T cells from PBMCs cultured with HCoV-OC43 spike peptides, taken after COVID-19 vaccination. All receptors derive from a human donor who received a COVID-19 vaccine. The CDR3 runs from the conserved cysteine through the conserved F or W. D genes are given only for firm matches. Size is stated for part of the rows, as once, few or many counts, or as a class when the clone is expanded.

clone_size	d_call	j_call	v_call	cdr3_aa	cdr3_nt
few	-	TRBJ1-5	TRBV4-1	CASSQDSLLQPQHF	TGCGCCAGCAGCCAAGACAGTCTTCTCCAGCCCCAGCATTTT
once	-	TRBJ1-2	TRBV5-1	CASSLASWGANYGYTF	TGCGCCAGCAGCTTGGCAAGTTGGGGGGCTAACTATGGCTACACCTTC
-	-	TRBJ1-5	TRBV6-5	CASSYGRENQPQHF	TGTGCCAGCAGTTACGGACGGGAAAATCAGCCCCAGCATTTT
once	-	TRBJ2-3	TRBV5-1	CASSFQGSSTDTQYF	TGCGCCAGCAGCTTCCAGGGATCTAGCACAGATACGCAGTATTTT
-	TRBD1	TRBJ1-3	TRBV28	CASIYRTGRPGNTIYF	TGTGCCAGCATATATCGGACAGGGCGTCCTGGAAACACCATATATTTT
-	-	TRBJ2-3	TRBV4-3	CASSQTPNYPENLAGRQDTQYF	TGCGCCAGCAGCCAAACACCAAATTACCCCGAAAACCTAGCAGGGAGGCAAGATACGCAGTATTTT
-	-	TRBJ2-2	TRBV18	CASSPNRVGDTGELFF	TGTGCCAGCTCACCAAACAGGGTTGGGGACACCGGGGAGCTGTTTTTT
few	-	TRBJ1-1	TRBV9	CASSQRRDSEAFF	TGTGCCAGCAGCCAGAGGAGGGATTCTGAAGCTTTCTTT
-	-	TRBJ2-1	TRBV5-8	CASSLGVHYNEQFF	TGTGCCAGCAGCTTGGGGGTACACTACAATGAGCAGTTCTTC
-	-	TRBJ1-3	TRBV24-1	CATSDTRGGNTIYF	TGTGCCACCAGTGATACCAGGGGCGGAAACACCATATATTTT
-	TRBD2	TRBJ2-1	TRBV28	CASSLFGSGGYNEQFF	TGTGCCAGCAGTTTATTTGGAAGCGGGGGTTACAATGAGCAGTTCTTC
-	-	TRBJ2-4	TRBV30	CAWSVGWGLGNIQYF	TGTGCCTGGAGTGTAGGGTGGGGTTTGGGGAACATTCAGTACTTC
-	-	TRBJ1-1	TRBV5-1	CASSSGGVMNTEAFF	TGCGCCAGCAGCTCGGGCGGGGTTATGAACACTGAAGCTTTCTTT
-	TRBD1	TRBJ1-1	TRBV18	CASSQQQGAQGEAFF	TGTGCCAGCTCACAACAACAGGGGGCGCAGGGTGAAGCTTTCTTT
-	-	TRBJ2-5	TRBV5-1	CASSLAAGQRGGTQYF	TGCGCCAGCAGCTTGGCCGCAGGACAGCGGGGAGGGACCCAGTACTTC
once	-	TRBJ1-4	TRBV24-1	CATSDSGTTNEKLFF	TGTGCCACCAGTGATTCAGGGACGACTAATGAAAAACTGTTTTTT
-	-	TRBJ2-6	TRBV9	CASREGNSGANVLTF	TGTGCCAGCAGGGAGGGGAACTCTGGGGCCAACGTCCTGACTTTC
-	TRBD1	TRBJ1-2	TRBV2	CASTAMGRQGVGGYTF	TGTGCCAGCACCGCCATGGGGCGGCAGGGGGTCGGTGGCTACACCTTC
-	TRBD2	TRBJ2-5	TRBV5-4	CASSLQRLAGGRETQYF	TGTGCCAGCAGCTTACAGCGACTAGCGGGGGGGCGAGAGACCCAGTACTTC
-	-	TRBJ1-1	TRBV3-1/TRBV3-2	CASSPFAGAEAFF	TGTGCCAGCAGCCCCTTCGCGGGGGCTGAAGCTTTCTTT
-	-	TRBJ1-1	TRBV9	CASSTLTANTEAFF	TGTGCCAGCAGCACTCTGACAGCGAACACTGAAGCTTTCTTT
-	-	TRBJ1-6	TRBV7-9	CASSSRQNSPLHF	TGTGCCAGCAGCTCACGACAGAATTCACCCCTCCACTTT
-	-	TRBJ1-5	TRBV2	CASSEGRGGQPQHF	TGTGCCAGCAGTGAAGGCAGGGGTGGACAGCCCCAGCATTTT
-	-	TRBJ2-5	TRBV24-1	CATSATGFETQYF	TGTGCCACCAGTGCCACAGGGTTCGAGACCCAGTACTTC
few	TRBD1	TRBJ1-2	TRBV18	CASSPDREGSYGYTF	TGTGCCAGCTCACCAGACAGGGAGGGGTCCTATGGCTACACCTTC
-	-	TRBJ2-6	TRBV7-2	CASSLGGSGANVLTF	TGTGCCAGCAGCTTAGGGGGATCTGGGGCCAACGTCCTGACTTTC
-	-	TRBJ2-3	TRBV12-5	CASGFSRDTQYF	TGTGCTAGTGGTTTCTCGAGGGATACGCAGTATTTT
-	-	TRBJ2-2	TRBV28	CASTSQGRTGELFF	TGTGCCAGCACATCCCAGGGCCGCACCGGGGAGCTGTTTTTT
-	-	TRBJ1-2	TRBV19	CASSERTTHTYGYTF	TGTGCCAGTAGTGAACGGACGACACATACCTATGGCTACACCTTC
-	-	TRBJ1-2	TRBV11-2	CASSSQGGLIYGYTF	TGTGCCAGCAGCTCGCAGGGCGGGCTGATCTATGGCTACACCTTC
once	-	TRBJ2-1	TRBV2	CASTPGSSYNEQFF	TGTGCCAGCACCCCGGGAAGCTCCTACAATGAGCAGTTCTTC
-	-	TRBJ1-4	TRBV5-4	CASSPTPGDEKLFF	TGTGCCAGCAGCCCGACGCCAGGGGATGAAAAACTGTTTTTT
-	-	TRBJ2-3	TRBV5-6	CASSWGPLNTDTQYF	TGTGCCAGCAGCTGGGGACCACTTAACACAGATACGCAGTATTTT
once	TRBD2	TRBJ2-1	TRBV10-1	CASASAGTSGNNEQFF	TGCGCCAGCGCCTCTGCCGGGACTAGCGGAAACAATGAGCAGTTCTTC
-	TRBD2	TRBJ2-2	TRBV10-3	CAIKGSGVPGELFF	TGTGCCATCAAAGGTAGCGGGGTTCCCGGGGAGCTGTTTTTT
few	TRBD1	TRBJ2-1	TRBV29-1	CSVLPTGIIHNEQFF	TGCAGCGTCCTACCGACAGGGATTATCCACAATGAGCAGTTCTTC